The table lists the clone carrying this T cell receptor beta chain with many counts. Its antigen is as yet unknown. This sample was taken from a study of early T cells in non-severe SARS-CoV-2 infection. Overall study: Alpha and beta chains were unpaired, from unsorted whole-blood bulk RNA. Findings and caveats of the study: CD4 and private specificities were missed by VDJdb matching, which favored anti-spike CD8 responses.

The library protocol tagged individual cDNA molecules with unique molecular identifiers. TCRdb re-called the 5' RACE reads through MiXCR, storing one row per CDR3 protein. The sample yields some 60,000 distinct CDR3 sequences, about 8.9% seen once. Sample: whole blood. The TCR comes from an adult who was a healthcare worker with PCR-confirmed SARS-CoV-2 infection or an uninfected control (not recorded which).

The CDR3, as DNA: TGCGCCAGCAGCTTGACCGGGACAGGAACCTCCTACGAGCAGTACTTC. Translated: CASSLTGTGTSYEQYF. The J gene is TRBJ2-7, the V gene TRBV5-1, with 8 bases matching TRBD1. Losses at the gene ends were 1 base for V and 0 bases for J; bases not matched to a gene: 6. The CDR3 loop spans 16 amino acids. The germline V gene has CDR1 SGHRS and CDR2 YFSETQ.